A selection of T cell receptor beta chains follows, all from one sample in a study of T cell changes during pregnancy in multiple sclerosis. Sequencing used immunoSEQ multiplex PCR; TCRdb keeps in-frame clones, though not all of them. The sample yields roughly 50,000 clones, 80% to 95% seen once. This material consisted of CD4+ T cells from peripheral blood mononuclear cells, taken after pregnancy. All receptors derive from a female donor with multiple sclerosis, enrolled in a pregnancy study. The CDR3 runs from the conserved cysteine through the conserved F or W. The order of the fields is J gene, V gene, CDR3 protein.

J: TRBJ1-1; V: TRBV11-2; CDR3: CASSLSLNTEAFF
J: TRBJ1-1; V: TRBV6-5; CDR3: CASSYGGSGNTEAFF
J: TRBJ2-3; V: TRBV7-2; CDR3: CASSSYLDTQYF
J: TRBJ2-7; V: TRBV28; CDR3: CASSLWGGLSYEQYF
J: TRBJ1-2; V: TRBV15; CDR3: CATSRDNSAGADGYTF
J: TRBJ2-7; V: TRBV27; CDR3: CASSPSPLAGGPNEQYF
J: TRBJ1-3; V: TRBV29-1; CDR3: CSIAGVHSGNTIYF
J: TRBJ2-2; V: TRBV27; CDR3: CASSLTSGRFEPGELFF
J: TRBJ1-4; V: TRBV30; CDR3: CAWRALKAGSPIIF
J: TRBJ2-1; V: TRBV25-1; CDR3: CASSREGSYNEQFF
J: TRBJ1-1; V: TRBV7-9; CDR3: CASSLSPGPRRGTEAFF
J: TRBJ2-2; V: TRBV6-5; CDR3: CASNYDRGSTGELFF
J: TRBJ2-3; V: TRBV18; CDR3: CASSPTGSNTDTQYF
J: TRBJ2-7; V: TRBV5-1; CDR3: CASSQWSFGEQYF
J: TRBJ1-1; V: TRBV18; CDR3: CASSPPHRDWGTEAFF
J: TRBJ2-5; V: TRBV5-1; CDR3: CASKGRDQETQYF
J: TRBJ1-1; V: TRBV4-3; CDR3: CASSLTVWGAEAFF
J: TRBJ1-1; V: TRBV19; CDR3: CASSGGQGTNTEAFF
J: TRBJ2-2; V: TRBV5-6; CDR3: CASSPYPLAVMNTGELFF
J: TRBJ1-1; V: TRBV18; CDR3: CASSRRQGVNTEAFF
J: TRBJ2-3; V: TRBV4-2; CDR3: CASSQVAGSPDTQYF
J: TRBJ1-5; V: TRBV10-2; CDR3: CASSESAGGQPQHF
J: TRBJ2-6; V: TRBV6-1; CDR3: CASSRGGSGANVLTF
J: TRBJ2-1; V: TRBV11-3; CDR3: CASSPGWVNEQFF
J: TRBJ2-7; V: TRBV5-1; CDR3: CASRLGQGDEQYF
J: TRBJ1-1; V: TRBV9; CDR3: CASSVDGGTEAFF
J: TRBJ2-3; V: TRBV15; CDR3: CATSRPQIGDTQYF
J: TRBJ2-1; V: TRBV27; CDR3: CASSSVGGVILNEQFF
J: TRBJ2-5; V: TRBV18; CDR3: CASSLNQGVRETQYF
J: TRBJ2-7; V: TRBV14; CDR3: CASSQDPARRPSYEQYF
J: TRBJ2-1; V: TRBV10-3; CDR3: CAISVFGSGLNEQFF
J: TRBJ2-6; V: TRBV14; CDR3: CASSHRGGTGANVLTF
J: TRBJ2-7; V: TRBV6-5; CDR3: CASSLRTGGEQYF
J: TRBJ2-3; V: TRBV6-4; CDR3: CASSDSGGVTDTQYF
J: TRBJ1-2; V: TRBV6-1; CDR3: CASSEYQGRNYGYTF
J: TRBJ2-2; V: TRBV10-1; CDR3: CASSALTSAQGTGELFF
J: TRBJ1-1; V: TRBV7-2; CDR3: CASSLVVAEAFF
J: TRBJ2-2; V: TRBV5-1; CDR3: CASSNGLGGTGELFF
J: TRBJ2-4; V: TRBV5-4; CDR3: CASSLGGTAKNIQYF
J: TRBJ2-7; V: TRBV9; CDR3: CASSVGGADYEQYF
J: TRBJ1-2; V: TRBV19; CDR3: CASSMRQGSGYGYTF
J: TRBJ2-3; V: TRBV29-1; CDR3: CSVVAGARVDTQYF
J: TRBJ2-4; V: TRBV5-1; CDR3: CASSQSTGAKNIQYF
J: TRBJ1-5; V: TRBV6-6; CDR3: CASRTGGNQPQHF
J: TRBJ2-4; V: TRBV11-2; CDR3: CASRRQRNPLAKNIQYF
J: TRBJ1-5; V: TRBV4-1; CDR3: CASSQGGASSNQPQHF